Below are 11 T cell receptor beta chains sequenced from a single sample in a study of T cell responses to AZD1222 COVID-19 vaccine. Sequencing was performed with immunoSEQ multiplex PCR; in TCRdb, only in-frame clones are kept and a portion is missing. Of 100,000 to 150,000 clones detected, roughly 93% appear once; the ten largest clones hold approximately 1.1%. The specimen comprised peripheral blood, sampled 28 days after the second AZD1222 dose. The receptors stem from an adult who received the AZD1222 COVID-19 vaccine.

The rearrangement uses TRBV30 and TRBJ1-1, with TRBD1 as a possible D gene (5 bases). Germline CDR1 GTSNPN, CDR2 SVGIG (reference sequence). V was cut by 0 bases and J by 11 bases, with 10 bases left in between. The CDR3 is 11 residues long. CDR3 DNA: TGTGCCTGGAGTGTGGGGGTAGTGGCTTTCTTT. Protein product: CAWSVGVVAFF.

This chain connects TRBV3-1 (or the pseudogene TRBV3-2) to TRBJ2-7; the D gene is possibly TRBD1 (5 bases). The CDR3 totals 15 residues. Trimming stripped 0 bases from V and 3 bases from J, with 12 bases between. Per the germline V gene, CDR1 is LGHDT and CDR2 is YNNKEL (reference sequence). The CDR3 DNA reads TGTGCCAGCAGCCAAGACCGCAGACAGCACTACGAGCAGTACTTC. Its translation is CASSQDRRQHYEQYF.

CDR3 sequence reads: CASSKAPADNQPQHF. CDR3 nucleotides: TGTGCCAGTAGTAAGGCACCAGCGGACAATCAGCCCCAGCATTTT. The rearrangement joins TRBV19 to TRBJ1-5; D remains unclear. Trimming pared 4 bases from V and 3 bases from J, leaving 13 bases between. Germline CDR1 and CDR2: LNHDA and SQIVND (reference sequence). This CDR3 contains 15 residues.

This chain uses TRBV7-8 with TRBJ2-7; 11 positions match TRBD1. There are 14 residues in the CDR3. V lost 4 bases and J lost 2; bases outside the gene matches: 1. CDR1 is SGHVS and CDR2 is FQNEAQ in the germline V gene. The DNA of the CDR3 is TGTGCCAGCAGCTGGGACAGGGGGGCCTACGAGCAGTACTTC. Its translation: CASSWDRGAYEQYF.

The chain couples TRBV11-1 to TRBJ1-2; D might be TRBD1 (6 bases). Trimming shortened V by 2 bases and J by 6 bases, and 13 bases separated the two germline ends. Germline CDR1 SGHAT, CDR2 FQDESV (reference sequence). This CDR3 is built from 14 residues. CDR3 protein: CASSLNPGVHGYTF. CDR3 DNA sequence: TGTGCCAGCAGCTTAAATCCAGGGGTCCATGGCTACACCTTC.

This chain joins TRBV6-5 and TRBJ2-7; TRBD1 agrees at 9 bases. V gave up 6 bases and J gave up 5 bases; unmatched junction bases: 8. The length of the CDR3 is 14 residues. Per germline, CDR1 MNHEY and CDR2 SVGAGI. The CDR3 DNA reads TGTGCCAGCAGGCCACAGGGGGCCCACAACGAGCAGTACTTC. Protein sequence: CASRPQGAHNEQYF.

V and J are TRBV28 and TRBJ1-5; D is ambiguous. There are 12 residues in the CDR3. Germline CDR1 and CDR2: MDHEN and SYDVKM. V lost 8 bases to trimming and J lost 3 bases, with 8 bases between them. The CDR3 bases are TGTGCCAGCGACCGTCCCAATCAGCCCCAGCATTTT. Translating it yields CASDRPNQPQHF.

This clone was seen a few times. CDR3 DNA: TGTGCCAGCAGCCAAGATACACGATGGAACACTGAAGCTTTCTTT. This gives the protein CASSQDTRWNTEAFF. This chain connects TRBV14 to TRBJ1-1; no clear D gene. There are 15 residues in the CDR3. Germline CDR1 reads SGHDN; CDR2 reads FVKESK. V was clipped by 0 bases and J by 1 base, with 9 bases between them. Variable domain in full (rest from reference TRBV14 and TRBJ1-1): EAGVTQFPSHSVIEKGQTVTLRCDPISGHDNLYWYRRVMGKEIKFLLHFVKESKQDESGMPNNRFLAERTGGTYSTLKVQPAELEDSGVYFCASSQDTRWNTEAFFGQGTRLTVV.

This sequence joins TRBV2 and TRBJ2-7; D ambiguous. The germline V and J ends were trimmed by 4 bases and 5 bases, with 9 bases remaining between them. CDR1 is SNHLY, CDR2 FYNNEI, per germline. This CDR3 spans 12 amino acids. The CDR3 sequence: CASSGQVNEQYF. The CDR3 bases are TGTGCCAGCAGTGGGCAGGTGAACGAGCAGTACTTC.

The chain has TRBV28 and TRBJ2-2; D remains unclear. V was pared by 2 bases and J by 4 bases, with 11 bases between. CDR1 and CDR2 from the germline V gene are MDHEN and SYDVKM. CDR3 size: 15 residues. In nucleotides, the CDR3 is TGTGCCAGCAGTTTAAGGTACCTTGTCACCGGGGAGCTGTTTTTT. Translated: CASSLRYLVTGELFF.

The V call is TRBV18, the J call TRBJ2-7, with a tentative D call TRBD2 (6 bases). CDR1 is KGHSH and CDR2 is LQKENI in the germline V gene. The CDR3 has 15 amino acids. V lost 3 bases to trimming and J lost 4 bases, with 16 bases between them. The CDR3 nucleotides read TGTGCCAGCTCACCCCCAGCACGGGAGAAGTACGAGCAGTACTTC. The encoded protein is CASSPPAREKYEQYF.